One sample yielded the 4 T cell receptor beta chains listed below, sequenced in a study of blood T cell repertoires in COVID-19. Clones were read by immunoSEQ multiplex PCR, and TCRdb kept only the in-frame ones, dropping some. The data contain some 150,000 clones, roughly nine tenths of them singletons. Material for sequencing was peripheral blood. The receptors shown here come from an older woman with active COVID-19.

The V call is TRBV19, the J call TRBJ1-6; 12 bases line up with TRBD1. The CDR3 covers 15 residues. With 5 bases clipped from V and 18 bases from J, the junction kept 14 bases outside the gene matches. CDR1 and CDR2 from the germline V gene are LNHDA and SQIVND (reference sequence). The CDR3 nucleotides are TGTGCCAGTAGTTCCTCCGGGACAGGGGGCCCTATCCGCCACTTT. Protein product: CASSSSGTGGPIRHF.

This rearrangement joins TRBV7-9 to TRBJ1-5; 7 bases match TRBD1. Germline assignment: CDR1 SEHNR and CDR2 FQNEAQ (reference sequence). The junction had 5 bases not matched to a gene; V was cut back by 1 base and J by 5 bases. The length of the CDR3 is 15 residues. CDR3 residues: CASSLGGTAHQPQHF. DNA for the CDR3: TGTGCCAGCAGCTTAGGAGGGACAGCTCATCAGCCCCAGCATTTT.

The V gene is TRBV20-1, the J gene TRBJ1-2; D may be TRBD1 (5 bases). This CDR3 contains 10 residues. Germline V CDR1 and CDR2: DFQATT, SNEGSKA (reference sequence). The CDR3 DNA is TGCGGGGGGTATGCGGCGGGCTACACCTTC. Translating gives CGGYAAGYTF.

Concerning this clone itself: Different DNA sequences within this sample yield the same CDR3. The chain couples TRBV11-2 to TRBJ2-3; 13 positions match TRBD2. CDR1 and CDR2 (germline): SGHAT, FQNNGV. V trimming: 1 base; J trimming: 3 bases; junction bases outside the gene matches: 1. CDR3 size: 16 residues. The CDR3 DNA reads TGTGCCAGCAGCTTAGGGACTAGCGGGAGTACAGATACGCAGTATTTT. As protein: CASSLGTSGSTDTQYF. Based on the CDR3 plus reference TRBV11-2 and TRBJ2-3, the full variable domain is EAGVAQSPRYKIIEKRQSVAFWCNPISGHATLYWYQQILGQGPKLLIQFQNNGVVDDSQLPKDRFSAERLKGVDSTLKIQPAKLEDSAVYLCASSLGTSGSTDTQYFGPGTRLTVL.